What follows are 5 T cell receptor beta chains derived from one specimen sequenced in a study of regulatory T cells in long-lasting Graves disease. Both iRepertoire HTBI primers and Arm-PCR of CDR3 regions were used to build the TCR beta libraries. TCRdb recomputed calls from the multiplex PCR reads with MiXCR, one row per CDR3 protein. The profile shows approximately 470,000 distinct CDR3 sequences, under 25% of them singletons. Specified time point: persistent/refractory GD, antithyroid drugs over 5 years with positive TRAb. Following extraction of RNA from PBMCs, that RNA was used to make the TCR library. The sample in question was peripheral blood mononuclear cells (PBMCs), obtained when the disease was refractory, from a patient treated with antithyroid drugs. The receptors here all came from a female donor with Graves disease.

The chain combines TRBV27 with TRBJ2-4, with D perhaps TRBD2 (5 bases). The CDR3 runs 15 residues. CDR1 is MNHEY and CDR2 is SMNVEV in the germline V gene (reference sequence). The V end was cut by 2 bases, the J end by 6 bases, with 14 bases between. For the CDR3, the DNA is TGTGCCAGCAGTTTAATTGGGAGTGGAGGAAACATTCAGTACTTC. Residues: CASSLIGSGGNIQYF.

Ten or more counts support this clonotype. The CDR3 nucleotides read TGCAGTGCTAGCTTTGGGACAGGGAACCAGCCCCAGCATTTT. Translation: CSASFGTGNQPQHF. V usage is TRBV20-1 and J usage is TRBJ1-5; 9 positions agree with TRBD1. This CDR3 is 14 amino acids long. The germline CDR1 and CDR2 sequences are DFQATT and SNEGSKA (reference sequence). V trimming: 3 bases; J trimming: 7 bases; junction bases outside the gene matches: 7.

This clonotype was counted only a few times. The V call is TRBV4-1, the J call TRBJ2-7; D possibly corresponds to TRBD1 (5 bases). The CDR3 loop spans 14 amino acids. Germline V gives CDR1 MGHRA, CDR2 YSYEKL. V gave up 2 bases and J gave up 1 base, with 9 bases separating them. CDR3 sequence: CASSQLGASYEQYF. The CDR3 nucleotides are TGCGCCAGCAGCCAACTAGGGGCGTCCTACGAGCAGTACTTC.

The rearrangement links TRBV6-2 or TRBV6-3 to TRBJ2-2; no reliable D call. V shed 5 bases and J shed 5 bases, with 12 bases lying between them. The CDR3 length is 14 residues. Germline CDR1 reads MNHEY; CDR2 reads SVGEGT. In nucleotides, the CDR3 is TGTGCCAGCAGTCCAAACGGGCCAACCGGGGAGCTGTTTTTT. This gives the protein CASSPNGPTGELFF.

This chain joins TRBV13 and TRBJ2-7, with 10 bases matching TRBD2. The germline V gene has CDR1 PRHDT and CDR2 FYEKMQ (reference sequence). The trim removed 0 bases at V and 2 bases at J, leaving 16 bases unmatched. CDR3 size: 20 residues. The CDR3 nucleotides read TGTGCCAGCAGCTTAGGTGTCGGCAGTGCACTAGCGGGGAACCCCTACGAGCAGTACTTC. The encoded protein is CASSLGVGSALAGNPYEQYF.